This TCR beta chain comes out of a study of T cells after yellow fever vaccination. The study, taken as a whole, reports: The study re-detected most primary-vaccination clones after the booster (about 95% CD4, roughly 88% CD8). A weaker secondary response peaked on day 5, the primary on day 15. Repertoires obtained by FACS sorting could include abundant clonotypes that entered as contaminants from the bulk population.

V lost 2 bases to trimming and J lost 3 bases, with 11 bases between them. Looked up from germline, CDR1 is SGHTA and CDR2 is FQGNSA. The CDR3 is made up of 14 amino acids. This clonotype was detected ten times or more. Its antigen is still unknown. For TCR, cDNA came from 5'RACE template switching, which added a universal primer site and UMIs. MiXCR, applied by TCRdb to the 5' RACE reads, yields one record per CDR3 protein. The repertoire holds approximately 510,000 distinct CDR3 sequences, with about a fifth as singletons. The rearrangement joins TRBV7-2 to TRBJ2-7; weak D call: TRBD2 (6 bases). Sequenced here: PBMCs, sampled approximately 22 days after the first yellow fever vaccination. The clonotype comes from a man between 18 and 29 years old who received the YFV17D yellow fever vaccine. CDR3 in amino acids: CASSLSGGIYEQYF. The CDR3 region has the DNA TGTGCCAGCAGCTTAAGTGGGGGGATCTACGAGCAGTACTTC.